Shown below are 22 T cell receptor beta chains from a single sample sequenced in a study of T-cell reconstitution after alpha-beta-depleted transplantation in children. Unique molecular identifiers were incorporated into the prepared TCRbeta library. MiXCR, run by TCRdb on the PCR reads, gives a single entry per CDR3 protein. The repertoire holds 200,000 or so distinct CDR3 sequences, about 8.7% seen once, with 35% to 40% in the top ten. Source: PBMCs, mostly from graft donor cells, taken 360 days after TCRalphabeta/CD19-depleted stem cell transplant. The receptors stem from a male patient aged 2-10 years who had a stem cell transplant for acute myeloid leukemia, so the T cells may come from the graft donor.

This clonotype has ten or more counts. This CDR3 is CSASGRTYNEQFF. CDR3 bases: TGCAGTGCTAGCGGGAGGACCTACAATGAGCAGTTCTTC. The rearrangement links TRBV20-1 to TRBJ2-1; TRBD2 agrees at 7 bases. V shed 3 bases, J shed 2 bases, and the junction held 1 base outside the gene matches. Germline V gene data show CDR1 as DFQATT and CDR2 as SNEGSKA (reference sequence). The CDR3 loop spans 13 amino acids.

This clonotype was recorded many times. The chain employs TRBV6-5 and TRBJ2-7; 8 bases align to TRBD2. Trimming cost V 8 bases and J 4 bases; bases outside gene matches: 7. The CDR3 contains 13 residues. Germline CDR1 MNHEY, CDR2 SVGAGI. CDR3 sequence reads: CASGREEMYEQYF. CDR3 DNA sequence: TGTGCCAGCGGGCGGGAGGAGATGTACGAGCAGTACTTC.

About this clonotype itself: A much larger clone lies a single base off, so this may be a read error. The chain employs TRBV4-2 and TRBJ2-1; D is undetermined. The CDR3 spans 12 residues. The V and J ends lost 11 bases and 10 bases respectively, with 18 bases between them. Per germline, CDR1 LGHNA and CDR2 YNFKEQ. CDR3 coding DNA: TGTGCCGGCAACATGTTTTTGGGAGAGCAGTTCTTC. Amino acid sequence: CAGNMFLGEQFF.

This clonotype has more than one count but fewer than ten. The chain couples TRBV27 to TRBJ1-5, with TRBD1 as a possible D gene (5 bases). The CDR3 is made up of 14 amino acids. Germline V lookup: CDR1 MNHEY, CDR2 SMNVEV (reference sequence). V was shortened by 3 bases and J by 4 bases, with 10 bases between the two germline ends. The CDR3 reads CASSLFRENQPQHF. CDR3 nucleotides: TGTGCCAGCAGTTTGTTCAGGGAAAATCAGCCCCAGCATTTT.

The chain joins TRBV9 to TRBJ1-3, with TRBD1 matching over 7 bases. Germline lookup yields CDR1 SGDLS and CDR2 YYNGEE. This CDR3 region has 14 residues. Germline trimming cut 4 bases from V and 3 bases from J; bases unmatched to any gene: 4. The CDR3 protein is CASSSGTVGNTIYF. The DNA for the CDR3 is TGTGCCAGCAGCTCGGGGACAGTTGGAAACACCATATATTTT.

The V and J genes are TRBV12-3 or TRBV12-4 and TRBJ2-2; D unclear. The V end lost 5 bases, the J end lost 0 bases, and 10 bases lay between the germline ends. The CDR3 consists of 15 residues. This CDR3 reads CASSPNLANTGELFF. The DNA for the CDR3 is TGTGCCAGCAGTCCCAATCTAGCGAACACCGGGGAGCTGTTTTTT.

The chain has TRBV20-1 and TRBJ2-7, with D possibly TRBD2 on 5 matching bases. From germline, CDR1 is DFQATT and CDR2 SNEGSKA (reference sequence). The CDR3 is 13 residues long. Trimming pared 5 bases from V and 2 bases from J, leaving 13 bases between. CDR3 sequence (DNA): TGCAGTGCTTCAAACGGGATCCCCTACGAGCAGTACTTC. Translation: CSASNGIPYEQYF.

This clonotype came up many times. The V gene is TRBV12-3 or TRBV12-4, the J gene TRBJ2-7, with 8 bases fitting TRBD1. V lost 3 bases and J lost 6; bases outside the gene matches: 4. CDR3 length: 13 residues. CDR3 DNA sequence: TGTGCCAGCAGTTTGCAGGGGGCTATCGAGCAGTACTTC. Protein product: CASSLQGAIEQYF.

The chain links TRBV20-1 to TRBJ1-1; D gene unclear. The length of the CDR3 is 12 residues. In germline, CDR1 is DFQATT, CDR2 SNEGSKA (reference sequence). Trimming stripped 3 bases from V and 0 bases from J, with 5 bases between. The CDR3 region is CSARAVNTEAFF. The CDR3 DNA reads as TGCAGTGCTAGGGCGGTGAACACTGAAGCTTTCTTT.

This clonotype was seen a few times. This chain connects TRBV20-1 to TRBJ2-7, with D hard to call. V dropped 6 bases and J dropped 2 bases, with 14 bases sitting between them. CDR3 size: 13 residues. Looked up from germline, CDR1 is DFQATT and CDR2 is SNEGSKA (reference sequence). In DNA form, the CDR3 reads TGCAGTGCGACTCGGCCAGATACCTACGAGCAGTACTTC. Amino acid sequence: CSATRPDTYEQYF.

This clonotype has ten or more counts. V and J are TRBV2 and TRBJ1-2; D perhaps matches TRBD1 (5 bases). CDR3 length equals 12 residues. Germline V gene sequence: CDR1 SNHLY, CDR2 FYNNEI. The V end lost 2 bases, the J end lost 5 bases, and 6 bases lay between the germline ends. The CDR3 DNA reads TGTGCCAGCAGTGAAAGGGGATATGGCTACACCTTC. Its protein is CASSERGYGYTF.

This rearrangement joins TRBV12-3 or TRBV12-4 to TRBJ2-1, with D hard to call. With 5 bases removed from V and 3 bases from J, the gap between germline ends came to 17 bases. The CDR3 covers 16 residues. CDR3 bases: TGTGCCAGCAGTCCCGGACCCTTGGGCTACTACAATGAGCAGTTCTTC. As protein: CASSPGPLGYYNEQFF.

This clonotype has at least ten counts. This chain links TRBV20-1 with TRBJ2-4; D is possibly TRBD2 (5 bases). The germline V gene encodes CDR1 DFQATT and CDR2 SNEGSKA (reference sequence). CDR3 length: 14 residues. Trimming removed 2 bases from V and 9 bases from J, with 17 bases in between. The CDR3 DNA is TGCAGTGCTAGACCCCAGGCAGGAGGAGGCATTCAGTACTTC. Translating gives CSARPQAGGGIQYF.

This clonotype was counted only a few times. The chain combines TRBV20-1 with TRBJ2-1; the match to TRBD2 covers 9 bases. The V segment lost 4 bases and the J segment 6 bases; nucleotides outside the gene matches: 13. Germline assignment: CDR1 DFQATT and CDR2 SNEGSKA (reference sequence). CDR3 length equals 16 residues. The DNA of the CDR3 is TGCAGTGCTAACGGCCCCGGGACTAGCTTCATCAATGAGCAGTTCTTC. Its protein product is CSANGPGTSFINEQFF.

This clonotype turned up a few times. DNA of the CDR3: TGCAGTGCTAGAGATTCGAGGTCCGCAAAGAAAGAGACCCAGTACTTC. Amino acids: CSARDSRSAKKETQYF. The rearrangement links TRBV20-1 to TRBJ2-5; no clear D. The CDR3 loop spans 16 amino acids. Trimming removed 0 bases at V and 3 bases at J, with 17 bases between. Germline V CDR1 and CDR2: DFQATT, SNEGSKA (reference sequence).

This clonotype has a handful of counts. The rearrangement links TRBV25-1 to TRBJ1-5; D uncertain. Germline V gives CDR1 MGHDK, CDR2 SYGVNS. The CDR3 is 12 residues long. V lost 6 bases to trimming and J lost 4 bases, with 7 bases between them. The CDR3 DNA follows: TGTGCCAGCAGGTCAATGAATCAGCCCCAGCATTTT. Its protein product is CASRSMNQPQHF. The full variable domain, rest sourced from reference TRBV25-1 and TRBJ1-5, is EADIYQTPRYLVIGTGKKITLECSQTMGHDKMYWYQQDPGMELHLIHYSYGVNSTEKGDLSSESTVSRIRTEHFPLTLESARPSHTSQYLCASRSMNQPQHFGDGTRLSIL.

The rearrangement uses TRBV7-8 and TRBJ2-4, with TRBD2 matching over 9 bases. CDR3 size: 17 residues. Germline loops: CDR1 SGHVS, CDR2 FQNEAQ. With 0 bases clipped from V and 6 bases from J, the junction kept 9 bases outside the gene matches. The CDR3 loop is CASSLAVPSGASNIQYF. The CDR3 DNA reads as TGTGCCAGCAGCTTAGCGGTACCTAGCGGGGCCTCAAACATTCAGTACTTC.

At least ten counts were recorded for this clonotype. The chain couples TRBV6-5 to TRBJ2-2; maybe TRBD2 (5 bases). From germline, CDR1 is MNHEY and CDR2 SVGAGI. The CDR3 has 15 residues. The V and J ends lost 2 bases and 7 bases respectively, with 14 bases between them. Here the CDR3 reads CASSYVGVGNGELFF. The DNA of the CDR3 is TGTGCCAGCAGTTACGTGGGAGTCGGAAACGGGGAGCTGTTTTTT.

This clonotype was observed a handful of times. The V gene is TRBV5-5, the J gene TRBJ1-5; 9 bases map to TRBD1. Germline CDR1 is SGHKS and CDR2 is YYEKEE (reference sequence). Trimming took 5 bases from V and 4 from J; bases not matched to a gene: 10. This CDR3 comprises 16 residues. CDR3 loop: CASSSHSGTGNQPQHF. The CDR3 DNA follows: TGTGCCAGCAGTTCACATTCCGGGACAGGGAATCAGCCCCAGCATTTT.

The rearrangement uses TRBV12-3 or TRBV12-4 and TRBJ2-3, with 9 bases matching TRBD2. V dropped 2 bases and J dropped 4; count of bases not matched to a gene: 4. This CDR3 has 15 amino acids. CDR3 DNA sequence: TGTGCCAGCAGTTTACAGGCGGGAGGGCCAGATACGCAGTATTTT. Its translation: CASSLQAGGPDTQYF.

This clonotype was found a few times. This chain connects TRBV20-1 to TRBJ1-1; 10 bases agree with TRBD1. This CDR3 is built from 14 residues. V lost 3 bases and J lost 4; bases outside the gene matches: 5. Germline assignment: CDR1 DFQATT and CDR2 SNEGSKA (reference sequence). CDR3 DNA sequence: TGCAGTGCTAGCAGGGACAGGGGAGTCACTGAAGCTTTCTTT. It codes for CSASRDRGVTEAFF.

This clonotype occurred many times. The chain uses TRBV3-1 and TRBJ2-1, with D uncertain. CDR1 and CDR2 (germline): LGHDT, YNNKEL (reference sequence). Trimming shortened V by 4 bases and J by 3 bases, and 4 bases separated the two germline ends. This CDR3 is 12 amino acids long. In nucleotides, the CDR3 is TGTGCCAGCAGCCGGGTCTACAATGAGCAGTTCTTC. This gives the protein CASSRVYNEQFF.